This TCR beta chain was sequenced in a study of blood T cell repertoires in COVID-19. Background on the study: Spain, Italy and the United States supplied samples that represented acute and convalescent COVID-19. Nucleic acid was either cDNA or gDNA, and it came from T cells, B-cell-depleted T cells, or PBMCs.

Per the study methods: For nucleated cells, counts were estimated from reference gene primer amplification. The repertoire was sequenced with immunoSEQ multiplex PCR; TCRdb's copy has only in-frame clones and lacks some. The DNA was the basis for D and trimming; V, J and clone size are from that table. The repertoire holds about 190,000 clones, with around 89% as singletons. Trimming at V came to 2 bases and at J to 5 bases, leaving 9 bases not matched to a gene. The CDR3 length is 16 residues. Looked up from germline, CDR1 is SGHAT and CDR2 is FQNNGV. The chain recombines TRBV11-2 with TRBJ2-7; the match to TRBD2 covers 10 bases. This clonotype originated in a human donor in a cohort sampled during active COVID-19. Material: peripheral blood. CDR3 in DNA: TGTGCCAGCAGCTTACGGCGAGCGGGAGGGCCACACGAGCAGTACTTC. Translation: CASSLRRAGGPHEQYF.